This T cell receptor (beta chain) is drawn from a study of OX40 agonist ivuxolimab in advanced cancers. The assay was immunoSEQ multiplex PCR, and TCRdb's table has in-frame clones only and misses some. The sample lists some 130,000 clones, over 75% occurring once. Study-wide findings and caveats: In CD8+ T cells, expanded clones were on average more numerous than in CD4+.

With respect to this clone: Its antigen is as yet unknown.

Deletions cut 8 bases from V and 6 bases from J, with 12 bases between. Per germline, CDR1 SGHTA and CDR2 FQGTGA. The length of the CDR3 is 12 residues. The source of this sequence is an adult with an advanced solid tumor such as melanoma, head and neck, liver or kidney cancer. The rearrangement joins TRBV7-3 to TRBJ2-3, with D hard to call. The starting material was CD4+ or CD8+ T cells sorted from blood, obtained in a trial of the OX40 agonist ivuxolimab. Here the CDR3 DNA reads TGTGCCAGCCCCGAGAAGGCGGATACGCAGTATTTT. Protein: CASPEKADTQYF.